These T cell receptor beta chains were read from a single sample in a study of cytomegalovirus exposure and HLA in healthy donors. Profiled with immunoSEQ multiplex PCR; TCRdb holds only in-frame clones, not every one. The sample records under 200,000 clones, just under 80% being singletons. Sequencing was performed on PBMCs. These receptors were taken from a woman aged 45 to 65 in good health and CMV-seropositive. Each CDR3 is given with its conserved first and last residue. The D gene is left open where the match is weak. Not every row has a clone size; where given, it reads once, few, many or a size class.

clone size	V gene	J gene	D gene	CDR3 DNA	CDR3 protein
NA	TRBV19	TRBJ1-5	NA	TGTGCCAGTACCTTATCCCGGGGTCAGCCCCAGCATTTT	CASTLSRGQPQHF
few	TRBV6-6	TRBJ1-5	NA	TGTGCCACCTTTACTACTGCAGGGCACAATCAGCCCCAGCATTTT	CATFTTAGHNQPQHF
NA	TRBV2	TRBJ2-5	NA	TGTGCCAGCAGCCCGCCAGGGGTAACACAAGAGACCCAGTACTTC	CASSPPGVTQETQYF
NA	TRBV28	TRBJ1-1	NA	TGTGCCAGCAGTTTACTTGCCCGCCTTATCGGGGCTGAAGCTTTCTTT	CASSLLARLIGAEAFF
once	TRBV12-5	TRBJ1-1	TRBD1	TGTGCTAGTGCACCACAGGGGGCCGGCACTGAAGCTTTCTTT	CASAPQGAGTEAFF
few	TRBV7-2	TRBJ2-7	TRBD1	TGTGCCAGCAGCTCATACAGGGGCTCCTACGAGCAGTACTTC	CASSSYRGSYEQYF
few	TRBV28	TRBJ2-1	NA	TGTGCCAGCAGCCGACAATTCTACAATGAGCAGTTCTTC	CASSRQFYNEQFF
NA	TRBV9	TRBJ1-1	NA	TGTGCCAGCAGCCGTTCGGGGTCTGAAGCTTTCTTT	CASSRSGSEAFF
NA	TRBV6-5	TRBJ1-1	NA	TGTGCCAGCAGTTACGGTACAGCAAACAGGAACACTGAAGCTTTCTTT	CASSYGTANRNTEAFF
NA	TRBV7-2	TRBJ2-7	TRBD1	TGTGCCAGCAGCTATGACAGGGCCTACGAGCAGTACTTC	CASSYDRAYEQYF
NA	TRBV28	TRBJ2-3	NA	TGTGCCAGCAGTTCTCCGGGCACAGATACGCAGTATTTT	CASSSPGTDTQYF
NA	TRBV5-1	TRBJ2-5	TRBD2	TGCGCCAGCAGCTCAGGACTAGCGGGAGACGGAGGAATAGAGACCCAGTACTTC	CASSSGLAGDGGIETQYF
few	TRBV19	TRBJ1-6	NA	TGTGCCAGTAGTATTCTGCAGGGGATTGGTGGGGGGGGCAGGACCCTCCACTTT	CASSILQGIGGGGRTLHF
once	TRBV2	TRBJ2-7	TRBD1	TGTGCCAGCAGGACCGGGACAGGGTCCTACGAGCAGTACTTC	CASRTGTGSYEQYF
NA	TRBV9	TRBJ2-3	TRBD2	TGTGCCAGCAGCGTAGCCGGAGCGGGGGCGTCAGATACGCAGTATTTT	CASSVAGAGASDTQYF
NA	TRBV2	TRBJ2-7	NA	TGTGCCAGCAGTGACAGATCCTACGAGCAGTACTTC	CASSDRSYEQYF
once	TRBV6-5	TRBJ1-2	TRBD1	TGTGCCAGCAGTCCAGGACAGGGGGCGGATGGCTACACCTTC	CASSPGQGADGYTF
few	TRBV5-1	TRBJ2-7	NA	TGCGCCAGCAGCTTGTCTACAAGGACAGAGCCGTCCTACGAGCAGTACTTC	CASSLSTRTEPSYEQYF
NA	TRBV6-5	TRBJ1-2	NA	TGTGCCAGCAGGGCGTACAGGGAGTCGGGCTACACCTTC	CASRAYRESGYTF
few	TRBV5-5	TRBJ1-1	NA	TGTGCCAGCAGCTCTAACCGACAAATCGGCACTGAAGCTTTCTTT	CASSSNRQIGTEAFF
few	TRBV6-1	TRBJ2-7	TRBD2	TGTGCCAGCAGTTCGGGACTAGCGGGTTCCTACGAGCAGTACTTC	CASSSGLAGSYEQYF
NA	TRBV19	TRBJ2-1	NA	TGTGCCAGTAGGCTTGCAGCGGGTCCCTACAATGAGCAGTTCTTC	CASRLAAGPYNEQFF
NA	TRBV5-1	TRBJ1-4	TRBD1	TGCGCCAGCAGCCACGGGACAGGGGCTGAAAAACTGTTTTTT	CASSHGTGAEKLFF
NA	TRBV7-2	TRBJ2-3	TRBD1	TGTGCCAGCAGGTCGACAGGGGGTCGGGCGGATACGCAGTATTTT	CASRSTGGRADTQYF
NA	TRBV7-2	TRBJ2-7	NA	TGTGCCAGCAGCTTACCAGGGGCGTCCTACGAGCAGTACTTC	CASSLPGASYEQYF
NA	TRBV14	TRBJ1-2	TRBD1	TGTGCCAGCAGCCAAGATTGGACAGGGCACTATGGCTACACCTTC	CASSQDWTGHYGYTF
NA	TRBV4-3	TRBJ2-1	NA	TGCGCCAGCAGCCAAGGGTCAGGGTGGGGACTGTACAATGAGCAGTTCTTC	CASSQGSGWGLYNEQFF
NA	TRBV27	TRBJ2-7	TRBD1	TGTGCCAGTTCAGAGGGGGCAGGATGGGAGCAGTACTTC	CASSEGAGWEQYF
NA	TRBV11-2	TRBJ1-2	NA	TGTGCCAGCAGCTTAGTGACAGCCACTACTAATGGCTACACCTTC	CASSLVTATTNGYTF
NA	TRBV9	TRBJ2-2	NA	TGTGCCAGCAGCGCTATACAGAGCGGGGAGCTGTTTTTT	CASSAIQSGELFF
NA	TRBV6-1	TRBJ2-4	NA	TGTGCCAGCAGTGAATCCCTAGCCAAAAACATTCAGTACTTC	CASSESLAKNIQYF